The 32 T cell receptor beta chains given below trace back to one sample, sequenced in a study of CD4+ T cells in melanoma. Profiled with immunoSEQ multiplex PCR; TCRdb holds only in-frame clones, not every one. This table holds about 11,000 clones, approximately 68% found once. The sample was cells from a culture (not recorded whether cultured in vitro). Receptor source: a human donor with melanoma.

The V call is TRBV2, the J call TRBJ1-5; no clear D gene. Germline V gives CDR1 SNHLY, CDR2 FYNNEI. V lost 4 bases, J lost 7 bases, and 14 bases lay in between. CDR3 length: 14 amino acids. This chain's CDR3 is CASSGRRGGQPQHF. The DNA for the CDR3 is TGTGCCAGCAGTGGCCGGAGAGGCGGCCAGCCCCAGCATTTT.

Here the CDR3 reads CASAGTGSSYEKLFF. CDR3 sequence (DNA): TGCGCCAGCGCCGGAACCGGGTCGAGTTATGAAAAACTGTTTTTT. The chain employs TRBV5-1 and TRBJ1-4, with unresolved D. Germline V gene lookup returns CDR1 SGHRS and CDR2 YFSETQ. The CDR3 has 15 amino acids. Trimming took off 7 bases at V and 6 bases at J, with 19 bases between the two ends.

CDR3 protein: CASSEDSHQPQHF. The CDR3 DNA reads as TGTGCCAGCAGTGAAGACAGTCATCAGCCCCAGCATTTT. This sequence joins TRBV2 and TRBJ1-5; D gene ambiguous. Trimming removed 1 base from V and 5 bases from J, with 6 bases in between. The length of the CDR3 is 13 residues. CDR1 and CDR2 (germline): SNHLY, FYNNEI.

This clone was seen a handful of times. The identical CDR3 is also encoded by other nucleotide sequences in the sample. The genes are TRBV7-2 and TRBJ2-2; TRBD2 matches 12 bases. The V segment lost 4 bases and the J segment 4 bases; nucleotides outside the gene matches: 4. Per germline, CDR1 SGHTA and CDR2 FQGNSA. The CDR3 length is 16 residues. CDR3 nucleotide sequence: TGTGCCAGCAGCTCGGGACTAGCGGGCCCCACCGGGGAGCTGTTTTTT. This gives the protein CASSSGLAGPTGELFF.

The count of this clone is one. Germline is not matched at one junction end, which may reflect a read error. The chain employs TRBV5-1 and TRBJ2-3, with 8 bases lining up with TRBD1. This CDR3 is 14 amino acids long. Germline CDR1 is SGHRS and CDR2 is YFSETQ. CDR3 sequence reads: CVSREGQETDTQYF. The CDR3 DNA sequence: TGCGTCAGCAGAGAGGGACAGGAAACAGATACGCAGTATTTT.

The chain combines TRBV7-9 with TRBJ1-1; no clear D. This CDR3 is built from 14 residues. V lost 3 bases and J 1 base, leaving 9 bases between the germline ends. CDR1 is SEHNR and CDR2 is FQNEAQ in the germline V gene (reference sequence). The chain's CDR3 is CASSFETENTEAFF. The CDR3 nucleotides read TGTGCCAGCAGCTTCGAGACTGAGAACACTGAAGCTTTCTTT. Full variable domain (rest looked up from reference TRBV7-9 and TRBJ1-1): DTGVSQNPRHKITKRGQNVTFRCDPISEHNRLYWYRQTLGQGPEFLTYFQNEAQLEKSRLLSDRFSAERPKGSFSTLEIQRTEQGDSAMYLCASSFETENTEAFFGQGTRLTVV.

This chain connects TRBV7-9 to TRBJ2-3; possibly TRBD1 or TRBD2 for D (5 bases each). This CDR3 has 15 residues. CDR1 is SEHNR and CDR2 is FQNEAQ in the germline V gene (reference sequence). V was cut by 0 bases and J by 5 bases, with 12 bases left in between. The CDR3 nucleotides read TGTGCCAGCAGCTTAGCGGGGACGGGGAAAGATACGCAGTATTTT. This translates into CASSLAGTGKDTQYF.

V and J are TRBV5-4 and TRBJ1-2; D ambiguous. Trimming pared 4 bases from V and 7 bases from J, leaving 14 bases between. This CDR3 is built from 13 residues. The V gene's germline CDR1 is SGHNT and CDR2 YYREEE (reference sequence). The CDR3 is CASSPASTVGYTF. CDR3 nucleotide sequence: TGTGCCAGCAGCCCTGCGTCGACGGTTGGCTACACCTTC.

The chain has TRBV18 and TRBJ2-5, with D unresolved. The germline V gene encodes CDR1 KGHSH and CDR2 LQKENI. V was pared by 2 bases and J by 2 bases, with 9 bases between. CDR3 length: 14 amino acids. DNA of the CDR3: TGTGCCAGCTCACCATCACACTCACAAGAGACCCAGTACTTC. Protein sequence: CASSPSHSQETQYF.

This chain uses TRBV9 with TRBJ2-1; possible D gene TRBD1, 6 bases. The CDR3 loop spans 15 amino acids. Germline V gene sequence: CDR1 SGDLS, CDR2 YYNGEE. V was pared by 0 bases and J by 4 bases, with 11 bases between. This CDR3 is CASSVDGTRYNEQFF. The CDR3 DNA sequence: TGTGCCAGCAGCGTAGATGGGACAAGGTACAATGAGCAGTTCTTC.

V usage is TRBV7-8 and J usage is TRBJ1-2; TRBD1 is a possible D gene (5 bases). The CDR3 covers 15 residues. CDR1 is SGHVS and CDR2 is FQNEAQ in the germline V gene. Trimming took off 5 bases at V and 8 bases at J, with 21 bases between the two ends. The CDR3 loop reads CASSPARTGWGGYTF. For the CDR3, the DNA is TGTGCCAGCAGCCCCGCGAGGACGGGTTGGGGGGGCTACACCTTC.

The chain carries TRBV19 and TRBJ2-5; D is possibly TRBD1 or TRBD2 (5 bases each). V lost 6 bases to trimming and J lost 2 bases, with 10 bases between them. This CDR3 spans 13 amino acids. Germline CDR1 is LNHDA and CDR2 is SQIVND (reference sequence). The CDR3 protein is CASRGDGQETQYF. The CDR3 nucleotides are TGTGCCAGTAGAGGGGACGGGCAAGAGACCCAGTACTTC.

This chain uses TRBV28 with TRBJ1-3; 7 bases align to TRBD1. In germline, CDR1 is MDHEN, CDR2 SYDVKM. The junction had 8 bases not matched to a gene; V was cut back by 3 bases and J by 0 bases. CDR3 size: 17 residues. CDR3 region: CASSFVRDSLSGNTIYF. In DNA form, the CDR3 reads TGTGCCAGCAGTTTCGTCCGGGACAGCCTCTCTGGAAACACCATATATTTT.

The CDR3: CASSDGTPANEKLFF. CDR3 in DNA: TGTGCCAGTAGTGACGGGACACCCGCTAATGAAAAACTGTTTTTT. The chain joins TRBV19 to TRBJ1-4; a weak D match, TRBD1 (6 bases). The CDR3 covers 15 residues. Deletions cut 5 bases from V and 3 bases from J, with 13 bases between. Germline-derived CDR1 and CDR2 are LNHDA and SQIVND (reference sequence).

The chain joins TRBV9 to TRBJ1-1; 9 bases are shared with TRBD1. V lost 2 bases and J lost 8; bases outside the gene matches: 7. The length of the CDR3 is 14 residues. CDR1 and CDR2 (germline): SGDLS, YYNGEE. CDR3 protein: CASSVHPTGGEAFF. CDR3 in DNA: TGTGCCAGCAGCGTCCACCCGACAGGGGGGGAAGCTTTCTTT.

About this clone: One end of the junction varies from germline; a read error may be responsible. Other DNA sequences in this sample translate to the same CDR3. The gene calls are TRBV9 and TRBJ1-3, with D possibly being TRBD1 (5 bases). In germline, CDR1 is SGDLS, CDR2 YYNGEE. The CDR3 is 16 residues long. This CDR3 reads CASSAPEQVSGNTIYF. CDR3 sequence (DNA): TGCGCCAGCAGCGCGCCGGAACAGGTCTCTGGAAACACCATATATTTT.

To note about this clone: This likely came from a read error, as a far larger clone is one base away. The rearrangement joins TRBV4-2 to TRBJ2-5; either TRBD1 or TRBD2 may supply D (5 bases each). CDR1 and CDR2 (germline): LGHNA, YNFKEQ. The CDR3 has 15 amino acids. V was shortened by 4 bases and J by 5 bases, with 17 bases between the two germline ends. The CDR3 DNA reads TGTGCCAGCAGCCTCGGGGCCGGGGTTCGGGAGACCCAGTACTTC. This sequence encodes CASSLGAGVRETQYF.

The chain links TRBV7-9 to TRBJ2-7; 7 positions match TRBD1. The CDR3 runs 16 residues. Trimming cost V 4 bases and J 2 bases; bases outside gene matches: 11. Germline CDR1 is SEHNR and CDR2 is FQNEAQ (reference sequence). The CDR3 DNA reads TGTGCCAGCAGCTCCCCAGGGGGTAGCAGCCCCTACGAGCAGTACTTC. Amino acid sequence: CASSSPGGSSPYEQYF.

The chain combines TRBV29-1 with TRBJ2-5; D not resolved. The CDR3 contains 11 residues. V was clipped by 5 bases and J by 5 bases, with 9 bases between them. From germline, CDR1 is SQVTM and CDR2 ANQGSEA. The CDR3 here is CSVLPSETQYF. DNA for the CDR3: TGCAGCGTTTTACCTTCGGAGACCCAGTACTTC.

The rearrangement joins TRBV5-1 to TRBJ1-1; no clear D. The V and J ends lost 4 bases and 6 bases respectively, with 13 bases between them. This CDR3 comprises 13 residues. CDR1 is SGHRS and CDR2 is YFSETQ in the germline V gene. In DNA form, the CDR3 reads TGCGCCAGCAGCCGATTGGACGGCGCTGAAGCTTTCTTT. This codes for CASSRLDGAEAFF. Using reference TRBV5-1 and TRBJ1-1 for the parts outside the CDR3, the full variable domain is KAGVTQTPRYLIKTRGQQVTLSCSPISGHRSVSWYQQTPGQGLQFLFEYFSETQRNKGNFPGRFSGRQFSNSRSEMNVSTLELGDSALYLCASSRLDGAEAFFGQGTRLTVV.

This rearrangement joins TRBV6-6 to TRBJ1-5; 7 bases line up with TRBD1. Per the germline V gene, CDR1 is MNHNY and CDR2 is SVGAGI (reference sequence). Trimming removed 6 bases from V and 3 bases from J; junction bases left unmatched: 8. This CDR3 contains 15 residues. In DNA form, the CDR3 reads TGTGCCAGCAGGGGGACAGCGTTGGCCAATCAGCCCCAGCATTTT. It yields the protein CASRGTALANQPQHF.

This clone was found a few times. The chain has TRBV7-8 and TRBJ1-2; D ambiguous. This CDR3 has 13 amino acids. Trimming removed 4 bases from V and 5 bases from J, with 11 bases in between. The V gene's germline CDR1 is SGHVS and CDR2 FQNEAQ. CDR3 amino acids: CASSSGDGYGYTF. The CDR3 DNA follows: TGTGCCAGCAGCTCAGGAGATGGATATGGCTACACCTTC.

CDR3 sequence: CASSEQPTRSGSPLHF. The CDR3, as DNA: TGTGCCAGCAGTGAGCAACCCACGCGGTCAGGCTCACCCCTCCACTTT. The rearrangement uses TRBV25-1 and TRBJ1-6, with D unresolved. With 3 bases removed from V and 10 bases from J, the gap between germline ends came to 19 bases. This CDR3 comprises 16 residues. Germline CDR1 MGHDK, CDR2 SYGVNS.

This chain joins TRBV5-4 and TRBJ1-1; D perhaps matches TRBD1 (5 bases). Trimming removed 1 base at V and 1 base at J, with 11 bases between. Looked up from germline, CDR1 is SGHNT and CDR2 is YYREEE (reference sequence). This CDR3 region has 15 residues. The CDR3 spells CASSLFARENTEAFF. The CDR3, as DNA: TGTGCCAGCAGCTTGTTTGCCAGGGAGAACACTGAAGCTTTCTTT.

The V call is TRBV6-1, the J call TRBJ1-1; 9 bases are a match to TRBD1. The CDR3 runs to 15 residues. Trimming removed 7 bases from V and 4 bases from J; junction bases left unmatched: 10. CDR1 is MNHNS and CDR2 is SASEGT in the germline V gene. The CDR3 loop reads CASTAMDRGTTEAFF. The CDR3 DNA follows: TGTGCCAGCACTGCAATGGACAGGGGCACCACTGAAGCTTTCTTT.

The V call is TRBV5-1, the J call TRBJ2-7; D assignment may be TRBD1 or TRBD2 (6 bases each). Trimming took 0 bases from V and 6 from J, leaving 10 bases between them. Germline CDR1 reads SGHRS; CDR2 reads YFSETQ. This CDR3 contains 13 residues. The CDR3 region has the DNA TGCGCCAGCAGCTTGGTAGGGGGGAGCGAGCAGTACTTC. It is translated as CASSLVGGSEQYF.

The rearrangement links TRBV27 to TRBJ2-1; D tentatively fits TRBD1 or TRBD2 (6 bases each). The CDR3 runs 16 residues. Looked up from germline, CDR1 is MNHEY and CDR2 is SMNVEV (reference sequence). The V gene lost 5 bases and the J gene lost 2 bases, with 16 bases spanning the gap. CDR3 bases: TGTGCCAGCAGTCCCAAGGGGGGACGGGCCTACAATGAGCAGTTCTTC. Protein sequence: CASSPKGGRAYNEQFF.

The rearrangement joins TRBV9 to TRBJ1-2; D uncertain. The V end lost 0 bases, the J end lost 4 bases, and 13 bases lay between the germline ends. The CDR3 consists of 15 residues. Germline-derived CDR1 and CDR2 are SGDLS and YYNGEE. CDR3 coding DNA: TGTGCCAGCAGCGTAGGACGGTTCGGGAGCTATGGCTACACCTTC. Its translation: CASSVGRFGSYGYTF. Variable domain in full (rest from reference TRBV9 and TRBJ1-2): DSGVTQTPKHLITATGQRVTLRCSPRSGDLSVYWYQQSLDQGLQFLIQYYNGEERAKGNILERFSAQQFPDLHSELNLSSLELGDSALYFCASSVGRFGSYGYTFGSGTRLTVV.

The chain has TRBV7-9 and TRBJ2-3; D unclear. In germline, CDR1 is SEHNR, CDR2 FQNEAQ (reference sequence). The CDR3 contains 16 residues. Deletions cut 2 bases from V and 1 base from J, with 13 bases between. CDR3 sequence reads: CASSLSRVGGTDTQYF. The CDR3 DNA reads TGTGCCAGCAGCTTAAGTAGGGTCGGAGGCACAGATACGCAGTATTTT.

The gene calls are TRBV15 and TRBJ2-2, with TRBD1 identical over 9 bases. CDR3 length equals 15 residues. After removal of 1 base from V and 7 bases from J, the junction contained 4 bases not matched to a gene. Per the germline V gene, CDR1 is LNHNV and CDR2 is YYDKDF (reference sequence). The CDR3 DNA follows: TGTGCCACCAGCAGAGCACAGGGGGCCGGCGGGGAGCTGTTTTTT. It codes for CATSRAQGAGGELFF.

Comment on this clone: The same CDR3 also results from other DNA sequences found in this sample. This chain uses TRBV5-4 with TRBJ1-2, with D perhaps TRBD1 (6 bases). Between the trimmed V and J ends, which lost 2 bases and 4 bases, there was a span of 15 bases. The CDR3 loop spans 15 amino acids. The germline V gene encodes CDR1 SGHNT and CDR2 YYREEE (reference sequence). CDR3 in amino acids: CASSLEQGRSYGYTF. CDR3 nucleotides: TGTGCCAGCAGCTTAGAACAGGGTCGTTCCTATGGCTACACCTTC.

The CDR3 nucleotides are TGTGCCAGCAGGTTGGGGGTTTGGAGCACTGAAGCTTTCTTT. The encoded protein is CASRLGVWSTEAFF. The rearrangement links TRBV27 to TRBJ1-1; TRBD1 is a possible D gene (5 bases). V lost 6 bases to trimming and J lost 4 bases, with 15 bases between them. CDR1 is MNHEY and CDR2 is SMNVEV in the germline V gene (reference sequence). This CDR3 comprises 14 residues.